A selection of T cell receptor beta chains follows, all from one sample in a study of T cell clusters in autoimmune cytopenias. TCRdb re-called the multiplex PCR reads and catalogs CDR3 proteins one per entry, DNA excluded. Here the sample table reports 15,000 or so distinct CDR3 sequences. The sequenced sample consisted of peripheral blood. The receptors were gathered from a human donor with an autoimmune cytopenia or autoimmune hepatitis (not recorded which). Each CDR3 is given with its conserved first and last residue. The size of a clone is reported for some rows only, either as once, few or many, or as a class for expanded clones.

.	TRBJ1-6	TRBV6-1	CASTERTANSPLHF
.	TRBJ1-3	TRBV19	CASSIAVTGRNTIYF
medium-sized	TRBJ2-2	TRBV29-1	CSVEEGGHTGELFF
.	TRBJ1-1	TRBV6-5	CASSQMSNTEAFF
.	TRBJ2-7	TRBV5-5	CASSLGTPREQYF
medium-sized	TRBJ2-1	TRBV6-6	CASRDRFYNEQFF
.	TRBJ1-1	TRBV5-1	CASSQGTGGTEAFF
.	TRBJ2-5	TRBV30	CAWSVGGEGTQYF
.	TRBJ1-2	TRBV18	CASSPAAGDGYTF
.	TRBJ2-7	TRBV15	CATKIAVQDPQQYF
medium-sized	TRBJ2-3	TRBV19	CASSGGRTDTQYF
.	TRBJ2-7	TRBV7-2	CASSRGRNEQYF
.	TRBJ2-1	TRBV6-2/TRBV6-3	CATIRGDEQFF
medium-sized	TRBJ2-1	TRBV19	CASSIRGRGDEQFF
.	TRBJ2-5	TRBV12-3/TRBV12-4	CASSLLQGTETQYF
.	TRBJ1-5	TRBV19	CASSLGDRGGQPQHF
.	TRBJ1-1	TRBV19	CASKVEGSLNTEAFF
.	TRBJ2-5	TRBV6-1	CASSPRDRGQETQYF
.	TRBJ2-1	TRBV7-9	CASSLADNEQFF
.	TRBJ2-2	TRBV10-3	CAIKGSDTGELFF
.	TRBJ2-7	TRBV5-4	CASSSGFHEQYF
medium-sized	TRBJ2-3	TRBV19	CASSRLAGGGDTQYF
.	TRBJ2-7	TRBV27	CASSFRDRVSEQYF
.	TRBJ1-3	TRBV19	CASTSAGGTFSGNTIYF
.	TRBJ2-2	TRBV6-6	CASSPGLAGETSHAGELFF
medium-sized	TRBJ1-2	TRBV29-1	CSVSPLTTNYGYTF
.	TRBJ1-3	TRBV5-1	CASSGGNTIYF
.	TRBJ2-3	TRBV19	CASSMGLTDTQYF
.	TRBJ2-1	TRBV19	CASSIRGSSRFF
.	TRBJ2-2	TRBV11-1	CASSVTENGELFF
.	TRBJ2-5	TRBV7-9	CASSLGLVDNEQFF
.	TRBJ2-2	TRBV6-4	CASRQGGSTGELFF
.	TRBJ2-5	TRBV5-6	CASSETSGGGRETQYF
medium-sized	TRBJ2-2	TRBV29-1	CSVPRTSGTGELFF
.	TRBJ1-1	TRBV6-6	CASSYEYTEAFF
.	TRBJ2-5	TRBV6-1	CASSPITGGKGETQYF
.	TRBJ2-2	TRBV5-4	CASSKDRAGELFF
.	TRBJ2-3	TRBV5-4	CASSQMTGTDTQYF
.	TRBJ2-1	TRBV13	CASSLDLRGTGEQFF
.	TRBJ2-4	TRBV15	CATSRDALENDIQYF
.	TRBJ1-6	TRBV6-1	CASSELRDRGPPLHF
medium-sized	TRBJ2-3	TRBV19	CASSGRTGGADTQYF
.	TRBJ2-7	TRBV18	CASSPRLGQGIGEQYF
.	TRBJ1-1	TRBV29-1	CSGIQGANTEAFF
.	TRBJ1-5	TRBV6-2/TRBV6-3	CASSDGTGGWNQPQHF
medium-sized	TRBJ2-1	TRBV12-3/TRBV12-4	CASSLARGYNEQFF
.	TRBJ1-2	TRBV29-1	CSGRGPYGYTF
medium-sized	TRBJ2-3	TRBV19	CASSTSTSGGAQYF
.	TRBJ2-1	TRBV6-1	CASSDGGSLSYNEQFF
.	TRBJ1-5	TRBV7-6	CASSPPGPNQPQHF
.	TRBJ1-1	TRBV6-1	CASSYRGDTEAFF
.	TRBJ2-3	TRBV18	CASSPPSWDSDTQYF
.	TRBJ1-2	TRBV10-3	CATTATVDGYTF
medium-sized	TRBJ2-7	TRBV29-1	CSVRTGTSGRAFYEQYF
.	TRBJ1-1	TRBV19	CASSINRIVTEAFF
.	TRBJ2-3	TRBV5-6	CASSPGQTSTDTQYF
.	TRBJ1-3	TRBV19	CASSIGRAQKNTIYF